Following are 13 T cell receptor beta chains from one sample sequenced in a study of PD-1 blockade in classical Hodgkin lymphoma. Regarding time point: cycle 4 day 1 (C4D1), after around six weeks of nivolumab. With no exception, relapse followed autologous stem cell transplantation in all patients, and brentuximab vedotin exposure varied. Some clones are missing from TCRdb's copy, which holds only in-frame ones; the method was immunoSEQ multiplex PCR. The repertoire holds 90,000 or so clones, with around 80% as singletons. The source was peripheral blood mononuclear cells (PBMCs), collected before the fourth cycle of nivolumab. All receptors derive from a human donor with classical Hodgkin lymphoma.

The gene calls are TRBV28 and TRBJ1-2, with TRBD1 as a possible D gene (5 bases). The CDR3 runs 13 residues. Trimming took 3 bases from V and 6 from J, leaving 11 bases between them. Germline V gene data show CDR1 as MDHEN and CDR2 as SYDVKM. DNA of the CDR3: TGTGCCAGCAGTTTGAATCAGGGAGATGGCTACACCTTC. This translates into CASSLNQGDGYTF.

This clone occurred a few times. This chain links TRBV6-5 with TRBJ1-1; D is unresolved. The CDR3 extends over 13 amino acids. Between the trimmed V and J ends, which lost 6 bases and 1 base, there was a span of 9 bases. Germline values: CDR1 MNHEY, CDR2 SVGAGI. The CDR3 reads CASSPPRNTEAFF. The CDR3 region has the DNA TGTGCCAGCAGCCCGCCTAGGAACACTGAAGCTTTCTTT.

This chain connects TRBV28 to TRBJ2-5; 9 nucleotides line up with TRBD2. This CDR3 has 16 amino acids. V lost 4 bases and J lost 2; bases outside the gene matches: 8. CDR1 and CDR2 (germline): MDHEN, SYDVKM. The CDR3, as DNA: TGTGCCAGCAGTTCCATGGGGCTAGCGGGACAAGAGACCCAGTACTTC. This sequence encodes CASSSMGLAGQETQYF. The full variable domain, with the rest looked up from reference TRBV28 and TRBJ2-5, is DVKVTQSSRYLVKRTGEKVFLECVQDMDHENMFWYRQDPGLGLRLIYFSYDVKMKEKGDIPEGYSVSREKKERFSLILESASTNQTSMYLCASSSMGLAGQETQYFGPGTRLLVL.

In nucleotides, the CDR3 is TGCGCCAGCAGCTTGCCTGAAGAGACCCAGTACTTC. Amino acids: CASSLPEETQYF. The chain employs TRBV5-1 and TRBJ2-5; D call uncertain. Germline values: CDR1 SGHRS, CDR2 YFSETQ. This CDR3 comprises 12 residues. Trimming stripped 1 base from V and 3 bases from J, with 4 bases between.

This clone showed up many times. The chain joins TRBV4-1 to TRBJ2-3; tentatively, D is TRBD1 (6 bases). The CDR3 contains 13 residues. V lost 4 bases and J 4 bases, leaving 9 bases between the germline ends. Germline V gives CDR1 MGHRA, CDR2 YSYEKL. The CDR3 loop reads CASSRPGADTQYF. Here the CDR3 DNA reads TGCGCCAGCAGCCGGCCAGGGGCAGATACGCAGTATTTT.

This chain uses TRBV5-8 with TRBJ1-5, with no clear D. CDR1 is SGHTS, CDR2 YDEGEE, per germline. The V end was cut by 1 base, the J end by 6 bases, with 14 bases between. CDR3 length: 15 residues. The CDR3 coding sequence is TGTGCCAGCAGCTTGCGGACGGCGGGCCTTCAGCCCCAGCATTTT. It encodes CASSLRTAGLQPQHF.

The chain is built from TRBV19 and TRBJ2-2; the D is unclear. Germline CDR1 reads LNHDA; CDR2 reads SQIVND (reference sequence). The CDR3 totals 15 residues. V was cut by 5 bases and J by 1 base, with 11 bases left in between. CDR3 region: CASSLSLMNTGELFF. DNA for the CDR3: TGTGCCAGTAGTCTCTCTCTAATGAACACCGGGGAGCTGTTTTTT.

The chain uses TRBV9 and TRBJ2-5; TRBD2 matches 10 bases. V lost 0 bases, J lost 2 bases, and 7 bases stayed unmatched. Per germline, CDR1 SGDLS and CDR2 YYNGEE. This CDR3 is 17 amino acids long. The CDR3 region has the DNA TGTGCCAGCAGCGTAGGTCGGCTAGCGGGGGTGCAAGAGACCCAGTACTTC. Translation: CASSVGRLAGVQETQYF. Variable domain in full (rest from reference TRBV9 and TRBJ2-5): DSGVTQTPKHLITATGQRVTLRCSPRSGDLSVYWYQQSLDQGLQFLIQYYNGEERAKGNILERFSAQQFPDLHSELNLSSLELGDSALYFCASSVGRLAGVQETQYFGPGTRLLVL.

This chain links TRBV7-9 with TRBJ2-4; 8 bases are a match to TRBD1. Germline V CDR1 and CDR2: SEHNR, FQNEAQ (reference sequence). The CDR3 sequence is 15 residues long. Unmatched junction bases numbered 8, after V lost 2 bases and J lost 8 bases. CDR3 bases: TGTGCCAGCAGCTTACTTGAGACAGGGGTCGACATTCAGTACTTC. Its translation: CASSLLETGVDIQYF.

The chain couples TRBV30 to TRBJ2-5, with 7 bases lining up with TRBD2. The junction had 2 bases not matched to a gene; V was cut back by 0 bases and J by 1 base. Germline CDR1 reads GTSNPN; CDR2 reads SVGIG (reference sequence). The CDR3 is 14 residues long. The DNA of the CDR3 is TGTGCCTGGAGTGTGGGAGGGACCCAAGAGACCCAGTACTTC. This translates into CAWSVGGTQETQYF.

The chain recombines TRBV14 with TRBJ2-1; TRBD2 matches at 8 bases. The V gene's germline CDR1 is SGHDN and CDR2 FVKESK. Trimming at V came to 5 bases and at J to 4 bases, leaving 7 bases not matched to a gene. This CDR3 is built from 15 residues. The CDR3 coding sequence is TGTGCCAGCAGCAAGACCGGGACTAGTTACAATGAGCAGTTCTTC. This encodes CASSKTGTSYNEQFF.

This chain links TRBV6-6 with TRBJ2-7; D not certain. The CDR3 covers 13 residues. V lost 8 bases, J lost 0 bases, and 11 bases lay in between. Germline assignment: CDR1 MNHNY and CDR2 SVGAGI (reference sequence). CDR3: CASATLHSYEQYF. DNA for the CDR3: TGTGCCAGCGCGACCCTCCACTCCTACGAGCAGTACTTC.

This clone was detected once. The chain employs TRBV6-6 and TRBJ1-5, with D tentatively TRBD1 (5 bases). From germline, CDR1 is MNHNY and CDR2 SVGAGI (reference sequence). V shed 6 bases and J shed 0 bases, with 12 bases lying between them. This CDR3 contains 15 residues. The CDR3 sequence is CASRRDRDSNQPQHF. CDR3 DNA sequence: TGTGCCAGCAGGAGGGACCGTGATAGCAATCAGCCCCAGCATTTT.